This is a list of T cell receptor beta chains from one sample in a study of T cell responses to AZD1222 COVID-19 vaccine. TCRdb's table, derived via immunoSEQ multiplex PCR, lists solely in-frame clones and lacks some. Of 70,000 to 100,000 clones in the sample, roughly 92% were seen once. The material sequenced was peripheral blood, taken 28 days after the second AZD1222 dose. The receptors were gathered from an adult who received the AZD1222 COVID-19 vaccine. Each CDR3 is given with its conserved first and last residue. The D gene is left open where the match is weak. Size is stated for part of the rows, as once, few or many counts, or as a class when the clone is expanded.

>-|TRBV5-6|TRBD2|TRBJ2-3
TGTGCCAGCAGCTTGGCAGCGGGGGGCCAGGGTGGTACGCAGTATTTT
CASSLAAGGQGGTQYF
>-|TRBV19|-|TRBJ1-1
TGTGCCAGTAGACCTAACCAGGGATACACTGAAGCTTTCTTT
CASRPNQGYTEAFF
>-|TRBV5-1|TRBD1|TRBJ1-4
TGCGCCAGCAGCCCGGACAGGGCGGAAAAACTGTTTTTT
CASSPDRAEKLFF
>-|TRBV2|-|TRBJ2-4
TGTGCCAGCAGCTACGAGGGACCTGGAAACATTCAGTACTTC
CASSYEGPGNIQYF
>few|TRBV28|TRBD1|TRBJ2-7
TGTGCCAGCAGTTACCGGGACAGTACCTACGAGCAGTACTTC
CASSYRDSTYEQYF
>once|TRBV10-3|-|TRBJ1-2
TGTGCCATCAGTGAGTCAGAGACCGCCAGGTTTGGCTACACCTTC
CAISESETARFGYTF
>-|TRBV28|-|TRBJ2-7
TGTGCCAGCAGTTCCGGGGGGACAGGCAAGTACGAGCAGTACTTC
CASSSGGTGKYEQYF
>-|TRBV13|TRBD1|TRBJ1-1
TGTGCCAGCAGCCCCCCGACAGGGGGGGACACTGAAGCTTTCTTT
CASSPPTGGDTEAFF
>-|TRBV19|-|TRBJ1-1
TGTGCCAGTAGTATAGGAAGGGAGCGACCTGAAGCTTTCTTT
CASSIGRERPEAFF
>-|TRBV7-3|TRBD2|TRBJ2-1
TGTGCCAGCAGCTCCCAGCCCTCTAGCGGGGGGGCCCAGGGTGAGCAGTTCTTC
CASSSQPSSGGAQGEQFF
>-|TRBV5-1|-|TRBJ1-2
TGCGCCAGCAGCTTGGATTGGACAGAGTATGGCTACACCTTC
CASSLDWTEYGYTF
>-|TRBV27|-|TRBJ1-5
TGTGCCAGCAGCCGTACAGGGAGCAATCAGCCCCAGCATTTT
CASSRTGSNQPQHF
>-|TRBV11-2|-|TRBJ1-1
TGTGCCAGCAGCTTAGTAGGGCCTCATGAAGCTTTCTTT
CASSLVGPHEAFF
>-|TRBV6-1|-|TRBJ2-2
TGTGCCAGCAGTGTGGACAGGGAGGGCACCGGGGAGCTGTTTTTT
CASSVDREGTGELFF
>-|TRBV15|-|TRBJ1-3
TGTGCCACCAGCAGAGATCGGGGGAGCTCTGGAAACACCATATATTTT
CATSRDRGSSGNTIYF
>-|TRBV7-8|TRBD1|TRBJ1-1
TGTGCCAGCAGCCCTGACAGGGTACTTTACACTGAAGCTTTCTTT
CASSPDRVLYTEAFF